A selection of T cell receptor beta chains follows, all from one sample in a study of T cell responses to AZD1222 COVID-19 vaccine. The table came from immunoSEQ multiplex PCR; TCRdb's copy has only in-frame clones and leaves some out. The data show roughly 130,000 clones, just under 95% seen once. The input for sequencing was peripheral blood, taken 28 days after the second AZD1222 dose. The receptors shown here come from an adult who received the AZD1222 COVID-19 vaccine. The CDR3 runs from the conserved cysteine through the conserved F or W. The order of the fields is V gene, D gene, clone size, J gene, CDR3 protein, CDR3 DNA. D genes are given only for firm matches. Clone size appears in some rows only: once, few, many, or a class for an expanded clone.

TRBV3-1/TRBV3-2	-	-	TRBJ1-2	CASSQGRPGGGYTF	TGTGCCAGCAGCCAAGGGAGGCCGGGGGGCGGCTACACCTTC
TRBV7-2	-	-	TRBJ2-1	CASSSLRYTNEQFF	TGTGCCAGCAGCTCCCTCAGGTACACCAATGAGCAGTTCTTC
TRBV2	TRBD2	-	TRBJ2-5	CASSRGVAGRQETQYF	TGTGCCAGCAGCCGCGGGGTAGCGGGTCGACAAGAGACCCAGTACTTC
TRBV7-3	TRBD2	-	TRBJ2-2	CASSRGTSGTGELFF	TGTGCCAGCAGCCGTGGGACTAGCGGTACCGGGGAGCTGTTTTTT
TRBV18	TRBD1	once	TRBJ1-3	CASSPGQGPGNTIYF	TGTGCCAGCTCACCAGGACAGGGACCTGGAAACACCATATATTTT
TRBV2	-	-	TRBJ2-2	CASSTATGELFF	TGTGCCAGCAGTACTGCTACCGGGGAGCTGTTTTTT
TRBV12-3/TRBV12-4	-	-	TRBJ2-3	CASSLTSDTQYF	TGTGCCAGCAGTTTAACGTCAGATACGCAGTATTTT
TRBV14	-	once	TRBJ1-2	CASSQEAGRGYTF	TGTGCCAGCAGCCAAGAAGCCGGTAGAGGCTACACCTTC
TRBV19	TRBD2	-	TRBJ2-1	CASRGLAGVGRVNEQFF	TGTGCCAGTAGGGGTCTAGCGGGGGTGGGAAGGGTCAATGAGCAGTTCTTC
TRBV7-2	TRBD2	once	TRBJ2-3	CASSWTAGAWYTQYF	TGTGCCAGCAGCTGGACAGCGGGGGCCTGGTATACGCAGTATTTT
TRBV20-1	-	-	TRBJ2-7	CSARGAEQYF	TGCAGTGCTAGAGGGGCCGAGCAGTACTTC
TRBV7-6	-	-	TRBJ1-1	CASSLVSTGLNTEAFF	TGTGCCAGCAGCTTAGTTTCGACAGGATTGAACACTGAAGCTTTCTTT
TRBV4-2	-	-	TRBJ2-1	CASSQDKGESSYNEQFF	TGTGCCAGCAGCCAAGATAAGGGGGAGAGCTCCTACAATGAGCAGTTCTTC
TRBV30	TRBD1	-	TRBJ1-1	CAWSPDRFNTEAFF	TGTGCCTGGAGTCCGGACAGGTTCAACACTGAAGCTTTCTTT
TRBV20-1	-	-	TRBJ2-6	CSASSGALSGANVLTF	TGCAGTGCTAGTTCGGGGGCCCTCTCTGGGGCCAACGTCCTGACTTTC
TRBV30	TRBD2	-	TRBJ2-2	CAWSVAGVVSGELFF	TGTGCCTGGAGTGTTGCGGGGGTCGTCTCCGGGGAGCTGTTTTTT
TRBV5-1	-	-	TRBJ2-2	CASSSTGLSGELFF	TGCGCCAGCAGCTCTACAGGGTTGAGCGGGGAGCTGTTTTTT
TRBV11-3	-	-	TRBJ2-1	CASSPDGQTYNEQFF	TGTGCCAGCAGCCCGGATGGACAGACCTACAATGAGCAGTTCTTC
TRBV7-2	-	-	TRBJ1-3	CASSPGSGNTIYF	TGTGCCAGCAGCCCGGGCTCTGGAAACACCATATATTTT
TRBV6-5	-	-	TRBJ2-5	CASRRTGTALETQYF	TGTGCCAGCAGGCGGACCGGGACTGCCCTAGAGACCCAGTACTTC
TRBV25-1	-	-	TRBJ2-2	CASSDLFGGTGELFF	TGTGCCAGCAGTGATCTGTTTGGGGGCACCGGGGAGCTGTTTTTT
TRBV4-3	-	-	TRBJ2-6	CASSQQGLGANVLTF	TGCGCCAGCAGCCAGCAGGGGCTTGGGGCCAACGTCCTGACTTTC
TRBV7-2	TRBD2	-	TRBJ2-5	CASSPLAGGPKTQYF	TGTGCCAGCAGCCCCCTAGCGGGGGGGCCCAAGACCCAGTACTTC
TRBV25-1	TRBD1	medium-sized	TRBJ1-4	CASSAKPGQGGEKLFF	TGTGCCAGCAGTGCGAAGCCGGGACAGGGAGGCGAAAAACTGTTTTTT
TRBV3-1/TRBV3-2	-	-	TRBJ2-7	CASSQVGSEQYF	TGTGCCAGCAGCCAAGTGGGAAGTGAGCAGTACTTC
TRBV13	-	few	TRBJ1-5	CASSLGRRGAQPQHF	TGTGCCAGCAGCTTAGGCCGGCGCGGGGCTCAGCCCCAGCATTTT
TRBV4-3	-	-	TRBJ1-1	CASSQDIRGTEAFF	TGCGCCAGCAGCCAAGATATCAGGGGCACTGAAGCTTTCTTT
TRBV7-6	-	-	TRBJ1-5	CASSSGGGPQHF	TGTGCCAGCAGCTCCGGCGGGGGGCCCCAGCATTTT
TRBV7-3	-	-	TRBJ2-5	CASSSPGLQETQYF	TGTGCCAGCAGCTCCCCAGGACTGCAAGAGACCCAGTACTTC
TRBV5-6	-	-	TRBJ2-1	CASSLPGAIRNEQFF	TGTGCCAGCAGCTTGCCGGGGGCCATAAGAAATGAGCAGTTCTTC
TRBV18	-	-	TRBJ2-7	CASSPDQGLNEQYF	TGTGCCAGCTCACCAGATCAGGGGCTGAACGAGCAGTACTTC
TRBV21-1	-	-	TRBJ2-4	CASSKGAWEAVLPTKRSNIQYF	TGTGCCAGCAGCAAAGGGGCGTGGGAGGCAGTCCTACCAACCAAGCGTTCCAACATTCAGTACTTC
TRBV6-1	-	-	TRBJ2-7	CASSGAVHRARSYEQYF	TGTGCCAGCAGTGGGGCAGTACACAGGGCACGCTCCTACGAGCAGTACTTC
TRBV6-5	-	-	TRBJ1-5	CASRTSGAQPQHF	TGTGCCAGCAGAACGTCGGGGGCTCAGCCCCAGCATTTT
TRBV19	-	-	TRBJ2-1	CASSFRRVTSYNEQFF	TGTGCCAGTAGTTTCCGACGGGTAACATCCTACAATGAGCAGTTCTTC
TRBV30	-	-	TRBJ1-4	CAWSGSGPREKLFF	TGTGCCTGGAGTGGTTCAGGCCCTCGAGAAAAACTGTTTTTT
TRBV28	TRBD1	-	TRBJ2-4	CASSRDRIAKNIQYF	TGTGCCAGCAGTCGGGACAGGATAGCCAAAAACATTCAGTACTTC
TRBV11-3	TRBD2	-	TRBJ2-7	CASSSSGGAYEQYF	TGTGCCAGCAGCTCTAGCGGGGGGGCCTACGAGCAGTACTTC
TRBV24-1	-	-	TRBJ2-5	CATSDAGQGGAQETQYF	TGTGCCACCAGTGATGCGGGCCAAGGGGGAGCACAAGAGACCCAGTACTTC
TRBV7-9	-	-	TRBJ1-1	CASRLSGNTEAFF	TGTGCCAGCAGACTCAGTGGGAACACTGAAGCTTTCTTT
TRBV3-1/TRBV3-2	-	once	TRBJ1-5	CASSQDMWQPQHF	TGTGCCAGCAGCCAAGATATGTGGCAGCCCCAGCATTTT
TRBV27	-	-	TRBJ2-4	CASRNAGNLAKNIQYF	TGTGCCAGCCGAAACGCCGGGAATCTAGCCAAAAACATTCAGTACTTC
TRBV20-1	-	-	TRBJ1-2	CSASVLGTRQYNYGYTF	TGCAGTGCTAGTGTCCTCGGGACACGACAATATAACTATGGCTACACCTTC
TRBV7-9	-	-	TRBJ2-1	CASSRRGNYNEQFF	TGTGCCAGCAGCCGCCGGGGGAACTACAATGAGCAGTTCTTC
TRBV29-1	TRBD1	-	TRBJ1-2	CSVPGGIYTF	TGCAGCGTTCCAGGGGGCATCTACACCTTC
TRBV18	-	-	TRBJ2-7	CASSREFYEQYF	TGTGCCAGCTCACGGGAGTTCTACGAGCAGTACTTC
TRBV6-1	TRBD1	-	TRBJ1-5	CASSEELGTVRPQHF	TGTGCCAGCAGTGAAGAGTTGGGGACAGTACGGCCCCAGCATTTT
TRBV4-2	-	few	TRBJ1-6	CASSQSGLDSPLHF	TGTGCCAGCAGCCAATCGGGATTGGATTCACCCCTCCACTTT
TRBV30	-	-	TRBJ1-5	CAWSKQGTNQPQHF	TGTGCCTGGAGTAAACAGGGTACCAATCAGCCCCAGCATTTT
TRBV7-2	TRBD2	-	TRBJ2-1	CASSLGLADLYNEQFF	TGTGCCAGCAGCTTGGGACTAGCGGACCTCTACAATGAGCAGTTCTTC
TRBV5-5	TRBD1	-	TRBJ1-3	CASSRGGQGRTGNTIYF	TGTGCCAGCAGCCGTGGTGGACAGGGGAGAACTGGAAACACCATATATTTT
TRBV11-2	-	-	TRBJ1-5	CASSLEGVHQPQHF	TGTGCCAGCAGCTTAGAGGGGGTCCATCAGCCCCAGCATTTT
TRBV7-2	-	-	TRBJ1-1	CASSLEASITEAFF	TGTGCCAGCAGCTTAGAGGCCAGTATCACTGAAGCTTTCTTT
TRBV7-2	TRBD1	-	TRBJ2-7	CASSQRTGSYEQYF	TGTGCCAGCAGCCAACGGACAGGTTCCTACGAGCAGTACTTC
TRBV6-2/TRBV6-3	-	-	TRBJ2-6	CASSTRVGGANVLTF	TGTGCCAGCAGTACCAGGGTTGGAGGGGCCAACGTCCTGACTTTC